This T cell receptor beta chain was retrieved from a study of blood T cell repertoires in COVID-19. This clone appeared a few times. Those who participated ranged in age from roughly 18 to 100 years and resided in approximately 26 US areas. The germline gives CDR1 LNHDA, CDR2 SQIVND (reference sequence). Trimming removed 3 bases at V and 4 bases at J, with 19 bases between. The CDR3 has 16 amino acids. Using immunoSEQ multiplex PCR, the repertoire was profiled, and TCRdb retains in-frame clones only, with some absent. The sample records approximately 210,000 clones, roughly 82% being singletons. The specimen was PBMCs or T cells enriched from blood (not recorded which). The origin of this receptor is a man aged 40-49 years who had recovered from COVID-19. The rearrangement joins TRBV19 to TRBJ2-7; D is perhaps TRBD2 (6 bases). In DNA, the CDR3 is TGTGCCAGTAGTATGGAGACTCCTAGCGTTGGGTACGAGCAGTACTTC. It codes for CASSMETPSVGYEQYF.